This T cell receptor (beta chain) was sequenced during a study of cytomegalovirus exposure and HLA in healthy donors. This clone was found once. Its target is not known. The junction shows a germline mismatch at one end, possibly a read error. Study-wide results and caveats: For cytomegalovirus status, the classifier reportedly gave diagnoses with high specificity and sensitivity. Among the CMV-associated chains, three were confirmed in vitro as specific for CMV antigens.

The PCR contained 60 Vbeta and 13 Jbeta primers. Profiled with immunoSEQ multiplex PCR; TCRdb holds only in-frame clones, not every one. The sample holds roughly 230,000 clones; approximately 78% are singletons and the top ten take around 0.45%. Sequenced: PBMCs. This sequence was found in a boy between 10 and 17 years old in good health and CMV-seronegative.

The CDR3 nucleotides are TGTGCCAGCACCTTAACCCGGGACTACAATGAGCAGTTCTTC. It is translated as CASTLTRDYNEQFF. The genes are TRBV7-2 and TRBJ2-1, with TRBD2 as a possible D gene (5 bases). In germline, CDR1 is SGHTA, CDR2 FQGNSA. CDR3 length equals 14 residues.